The 16 T cell receptor beta chains below all came from one sample that was sequenced in a study of lymphopenia after photon versus proton radiotherapy. Profiling relied on immunoSEQ multiplex PCR, and the TCRdb table lists in-frame clones only, not all of them. In the table there are tens of thousands of clones, 92% of which are singletons. The sample consisted of peripheral blood, taken from a patient treated with photon-based radiotherapy. The receptors were gathered from a woman aged 40-49 years with cholangiocarcinoma.

The chain carries TRBV27 and TRBJ2-6; weak D call: TRBD1 (6 bases). The CDR3 covers 16 residues. V gave up 5 bases and J gave up 0 bases, with 11 bases separating them. In germline, CDR1 is MNHEY, CDR2 SMNVEV (reference sequence). The CDR3 sequence is CASSRRGGSGANVLTF. In nucleotides, the CDR3 is TGTGCCAGCAGTCGGCGAGGGGGCTCTGGGGCCAACGTCCTGACTTTC.

This clone was counted a few times. This sequence joins TRBV5-6 and TRBJ2-7; D uncertain. Between the trimmed V and J ends, which lost 0 bases and 3 bases, there was a span of 1 base. Germline values: CDR1 SGHDT, CDR2 YYEEEE. The CDR3 is 11 amino acids. The DNA of the CDR3 is TGTGCCAGCAGCTTGGGCTACGAGCAGTACTTC. Residues: CASSLGYEQYF.

This clone was recorded a few times. This sequence joins TRBV5-4 and TRBJ1-3; D may be TRBD1 (6 bases). Germline assignment: CDR1 SGHNT and CDR2 YYREEE (reference sequence). V lost 1 base and J 2 bases, leaving 16 bases between the germline ends. This CDR3 comprises 17 residues. In DNA, the CDR3 is TGTGCCAGCAGCTTGTTTGGGGGCGGTACTCCTGGAAACACCATATATTTT. Protein: CASSLFGGGTPGNTIYF.

Comments on this clone: The DNA is left out, because the CDR3 cannot be placed on it with certainty; the CDR3 is given as TCRdb lists it. The genes are TRBV18 and TRBJ2-3; no check of the table's D call, TRBD1, against the DNA was made. The CDR3 sequence runs 16 residues, both termini included. Germline V CDR1 and CDR2: KGHSH, LQKENI. CDR3 sequence reads: CASSPLWQGGRNTQYF.

V usage is TRBV18 and J usage is TRBJ1-2; TRBD1 is a possible D gene (5 bases). The CDR3 extends over 14 amino acids. Trimming removed 6 bases at V and 2 bases at J, with 13 bases between. Germline lookup yields CDR1 KGHSH and CDR2 LQKENI. CDR3 DNA sequence: TGTGCCAGCTCCCCCGACAGAGCCAACTATGGCTACACCTTC. Protein: CASSPDRANYGYTF. Together with reference TRBV18 and TRBJ1-2, the CDR3 gives the full variable domain: NAGVMQNPRHLVRRRGQEARLRCSPMKGHSHVYWYRQLPEEGLKFMVYLQKENIIDESGMPKERFSAEFPKEGPSILRIQQVVRGDSAAYFCASSPDRANYGYTFGSGTRLTVV.

The DNA for the CDR3 is TGTGCCAGCAGTCGATCCGGGGGCTCGGGTGGCTACACCTTC. This sequence encodes CASSRSGGSGGYTF. This chain joins TRBV27 and TRBJ1-2; D is possibly TRBD1 (6 bases). The germline V gene encodes CDR1 MNHEY and CDR2 SMNVEV (reference sequence). Trimming pared 5 bases from V and 7 bases from J, leaving 17 bases between. This CDR3 is built from 14 residues.

This clone was recorded only once. This chain connects TRBV5-5 to TRBJ2-7; D possibly uses TRBD1 or TRBD2 (5 bases each). The germline V and J ends were trimmed by 4 bases and 6 bases, with 17 bases remaining between them. Germline V lookup: CDR1 SGHKS, CDR2 YYEKEE (reference sequence). CDR3 size: 14 residues. CDR3 region: CASSPRDPVPEQYF. The CDR3 region has the DNA TGTGCCAGCAGCCCACGGGACCCAGTCCCCGAGCAGTACTTC.

V is TRBV27 and J is TRBJ1-1; 9 bases match TRBD1. This CDR3 spans 14 amino acids. V lost 2 bases and J lost 8; bases outside the gene matches: 6. The germline CDR1 and CDR2 sequences are MNHEY and SMNVEV (reference sequence). The CDR3 DNA follows: TGTGCCAGCAGTTTAGATAGTGGACAGGGGGAAGCTTTCTTT. Amino acid sequence: CASSLDSGQGEAFF.

The chain combines TRBV4-2 with TRBJ2-1; 7 nucleotides align to TRBD2. Per the germline V gene, CDR1 is LGHNA and CDR2 is YNFKEQ. This CDR3 has 17 amino acids. Trimming at V came to 0 bases and at J to 0 bases, leaving 5 bases not matched to a gene. The CDR3 region has the DNA TGTGCCAGCAGCCAAGAGGGAGCGGGGAGCTCCTACAATGAGCAGTTCTTC. Translation: CASSQEGAGSSYNEQFF.

The chain has TRBV5-1 and TRBJ2-7; TRBD1 matches 7 bases. The CDR3 consists of 16 residues. Trimming cost V 5 bases and J 1 base; bases outside gene matches: 12. Per the germline V gene, CDR1 is SGHRS and CDR2 is YFSETQ. The CDR3, as DNA: TGCGCCAGCAGACAGGGGCTTGATGTGTCGTCCTACGAGCAGTACTTC. It is translated as CASRQGLDVSSYEQYF.

About this clone itself: An end of the junction does not agree with germline; a read error may underlie this. The chain couples TRBV7-9 to TRBJ2-1; the D is unclear. The CDR3 loop spans 11 amino acids. CDR1 is SEHNR, CDR2 FQNEAQ, per germline (reference sequence). CDR3 bases: TGTGCCAGCAGCTCCCACAATGAGCAGTTCTTC. The encoded protein is CASSSHNEQFF.

This sequence joins TRBV7-3 and TRBJ2-3; 7 positions agree with TRBD2. J gave up 1 base and V 4 bases, and 8 bases lay outside the gene matches. The germline CDR1 and CDR2 sequences are SGHTA and FQGTGA. This CDR3 comprises 16 residues. As DNA, the CDR3 is TGTGCCAGCAGCTCCGGAAAGCGGGGTGGCACAGATACGCAGTATTTT. Amino acids: CASSSGKRGGTDTQYF.

V and J are TRBV30 and TRBJ1-4; no clear D. The CDR3 has 13 residues. Trimming took off 2 bases at V and 7 bases at J, with 11 bases between the two ends. Looked up from germline, CDR1 is GTSNPN and CDR2 is SVGIG (reference sequence). The CDR3 nucleotides are TGTGCCTGGAGTACCAACCGGGGTGAAAAACTGTTTTTT. Protein product: CAWSTNRGEKLFF.

CDR3 residues: CASSPGERWVTYNEQFF. In DNA form, the CDR3 reads TGTGCCAGCAGCCCCGGGGAAAGGTGGGTGACCTACAATGAGCAGTTCTTC. The rearrangement joins TRBV11-3 to TRBJ2-1, with a weak D call TRBD2 (5 bases). The CDR3 has 17 residues. Per germline, CDR1 SGHNT and CDR2 YENEEA. Trimming shortened V by 5 bases and J by 2 bases, and 19 bases separated the two germline ends.

The genes are TRBV9 and TRBJ2-6; 7 bases line up with TRBD2. The length of the CDR3 is 17 residues. With V trimmed by 3 bases and J by 2 bases, 8 bases remained unmatched. CDR1 is SGDLS, CDR2 YYNGEE, per germline. The CDR3 nucleotides read TGTGCCAGCAGCGCATTGACGGGAGGAGCTGGGGCCAACGTCCTGACTTTC. Protein: CASSALTGGAGANVLTF.

CDR3 region: CASSRQTGTYEQYF. DNA of the CDR3: TGCGCCAGCAGCCGTCAGACAGGGACGTACGAGCAGTACTTC. The J gene is TRBJ2-7, the V gene TRBV4-1; TRBD1 aligns across 7 bases. The germline V gene encodes CDR1 MGHRA and CDR2 YSYEKL. CDR3 size: 14 residues. Trimming took 4 bases from V and 4 from J; bases not matched to a gene: 7.